Described below is a single T cell receptor beta chain sequence and its context. Antigen unknown. This specimen comes from a study of CD8+ T cells in alopecia areata. General observations from the study: Clonality was higher in lesional than normal scalp, especially in alopecia totalis/universalis. Sequencing of scalp tissue also captures the resident alphabeta T cells of normal skin.

The length of the CDR3 is 18 residues. The germline CDR1 and CDR2 sequences are SQVTM and ANQGSEA. Germline trimming cut 6 bases from V and 10 bases from J; bases unmatched to any gene: 22. cDNA reverse transcribed from extracted RNA served as the sequencing template. Only in-frame clones appear in the TCRdb table, and some are missing; sequencing was by immunoSEQ multiplex PCR. The top ten hold about 3.3% of the sample, which has around 100,000 clones, 55% to 60% seen once. This sample's treatment: oral pan-JAK inhibitor, 5-10 mg twice daily. The genes are TRBV29-1 and TRBJ1-6; 9 nucleotides align to TRBD1. This receptor was identified in a human donor with alopecia areata. The starting material was CD4+ T cells sorted from blood, obtained at week 24, from a patient treated with tofacitinib. The CDR3 DNA reads TGCAGCGTATTCGACGGGGCCTCAGCCCGACAGGGGGACTCACCCCTCCACTTT. Translating it yields CSVFDGASARQGDSPLHF.